The 23 T cell receptor beta chains below were found in one sample sequenced in a study of Ad26.COV2.S vaccination and SARS-CoV-2 variants. Produced via immunoSEQ multiplex PCR; TCRdb's table is partial and in-frame only. The table shows approximately 420,000 clones, with more than 85% occurring only once. Treatment described: roughly 20 received Ad26.COV2.S at low or high dose, single or two shots; about 5 received placebo; per-sample allocation not given. Sampling happened 63 days after the first vaccine or placebo injection. The sequences come from peripheral blood, collected in a trial of Ad26.COV2.S vaccine versus placebo. Source of these receptors: a person aged 18-60 years who received the Ad26.COV2.S COVID-19 vaccine or a placebo.

The chain couples TRBV19 to TRBJ1-4; weak D call: TRBD1 (6 bases). This CDR3 is built from 13 residues. CDR1 and CDR2 (germline): LNHDA, SQIVND (reference sequence). The V end was cut by 10 bases, the J end by 5 bases, with 14 bases between. The CDR3 DNA follows: TGTGCCATTTCCACAGGGTGGAATGAAAAACTGTTTTTT. Translation: CAISTGWNEKLFF.

This clone was picked up one time. The rearrangement links TRBV11-2 to TRBJ2-7, with 7 bases aligning to TRBD2. J gave up 0 bases and V 1 base, and 6 bases lay outside the gene matches. The CDR3 extends over 16 amino acids. Germline-derived CDR1 and CDR2 are SGHAT and FQNNGV. CDR3 loop: CASSLGPAGTSYEQYF. The CDR3 region has the DNA TGTGCCAGCAGCTTAGGCCCAGCGGGGACCTCCTACGAGCAGTACTTC. Drawing the rest from reference TRBV11-2 and TRBJ2-7, the complete variable domain is EAGVAQSPRYKIIEKRQSVAFWCNPISGHATLYWYQQILGQGPKLLIQFQNNGVVDDSQLPKDRFSAERLKGVDSTLKIQPAKLEDSAVYLCASSLGPAGTSYEQYFGPGTRLTVT.

In DNA form, the CDR3 reads TGCGCCAGCAGTGAGTTGAGCGGGGGGGCAGATACGCAGTATTTT. Translation: CASSELSGGADTQYF. The J gene is TRBJ2-3, the V gene TRBV10-1; TRBD2 aligns across 10 bases. This CDR3 comprises 15 residues. The germline V gene has CDR1 WNHNN and CDR2 SYGVQD (reference sequence). With 1 base clipped from V and 4 bases from J, the junction kept 2 bases outside the gene matches.

J is TRBJ2-2 and V is TRBV10-3; TRBD2 aligns across 7 bases. From germline, CDR1 is ENHRY and CDR2 SYGVKD. The CDR3 extends over 14 amino acids. J lost 1 base, V lost 10 bases, and 6 bases had no gene match. Here the CDR3 reads CATRLAKNTGELFF. In nucleotides, the CDR3 is TGTGCCACACGACTAGCTAAGAACACCGGGGAGCTGTTTTTT.

CDR3 in DNA: TGTGCCAGCAGAGCCGGGACAGGAGCTTTTCCCCTCCACTTT. Its protein product is CASRAGTGAFPLHF. The V call is TRBV6-1, the J call TRBJ1-6; 8 bases align to TRBD1. V shed 6 bases and J 13 bases; nucleotides not matched to a gene: 11. Germline V CDR1 and CDR2: MNHNS, SASEGT. The CDR3 is 14 residues long.

V and J are TRBV20-1 and TRBJ2-7, with 9 bases fitting TRBD1. The CDR3 consists of 14 residues. The junction had 6 bases not matched to a gene; V was cut back by 3 bases and J by 3 bases. CDR1 and CDR2 (germline): DFQATT, SNEGSKA (reference sequence). Here the CDR3 reads CSASRQGGFYEQYF. The CDR3 DNA reads as TGCAGTGCTAGTAGACAGGGGGGATTCTACGAGCAGTACTTC.

This CDR3 is CASSLEGYNQPQHF. The CDR3 region has the DNA TGTGCCAGCAGCTTGGAGGGATACAATCAGCCCCAGCATTTT. The rearrangement joins TRBV5-4 to TRBJ1-5, with no clear D. Germline V gene sequence: CDR1 SGHNT, CDR2 YYREEE (reference sequence). The CDR3 spans 14 residues. V dropped 0 bases and J dropped 3 bases, with 7 bases sitting between them.

This chain joins TRBV2 and TRBJ2-6; D gene ambiguous. Deletions cut 8 bases from V and 4 bases from J, with 18 bases between. In germline, CDR1 is SNHLY, CDR2 FYNNEI. This CDR3 region has 16 residues. The CDR3, as DNA: TGTGCCAGCTCCTCGGGCAAAGAGGCCGGGGCCAACGTCCTGACTTTC. This encodes CASSSGKEAGANVLTF.

The chain couples TRBV7-2 to TRBJ1-1; D remains ambiguous. Trimming removed 1 base from V and 7 bases from J, with 13 bases in between. The CDR3 length is 14 residues. Germline V gene lookup returns CDR1 SGHTA and CDR2 FQGNSA. CDR3 sequence reads: CASSLGSPVGEAFF. Here the CDR3 DNA reads TGTGCCAGCAGCTTAGGATCGCCGGTAGGTGAAGCTTTCTTT.

This chain links TRBV6-1 with TRBJ2-1; TRBD1 might be the D (6 bases). The germline V gene encodes CDR1 MNHNS and CDR2 SASEGT. This CDR3 is 13 amino acids long. V was cut by 3 bases and J by 4 bases, with 7 bases left in between. This CDR3 reads CASSETGYNEQFF. The CDR3 DNA follows: TGTGCCAGCAGTGAGACAGGATACAATGAGCAGTTCTTC.

The rearrangement joins TRBV10-3 to TRBJ1-1, with a tentative D call TRBD1 (5 bases). The CDR3 sequence is 14 residues long. V lost 7 bases to trimming and J lost 2 bases, with 14 bases between them. CDR1 is ENHRY, CDR2 SYGVKD, per germline. CDR3 sequence reads: CAIMRDYANTEAFF. The CDR3, as DNA: TGTGCCATCATGAGGGACTATGCTAACACTGAAGCTTTCTTT.

The sample holds one count of this clone. V gene TRBV7-9 combines with J gene TRBJ2-7; TRBD1 aligns across 10 bases. V lost 1 base to trimming and J lost 6 bases; unmatched junction nucleotides: 12. This CDR3 region has 17 residues. Germline CDR1 is SEHNR and CDR2 is FQNEAQ (reference sequence). The CDR3 here is CASSLGTGTGEVPEQYF. CDR3 nucleotides: TGTGCCAGCAGCTTAGGGACCGGGACAGGGGAGGTTCCCGAGCAGTACTTC. The variable domain in full, with the rest retrieved from reference TRBV7-9 and TRBJ2-7, is DTGVSQNPRHKITKRGQNVTFRCDPISEHNRLYWYRQTLGQGPEFLTYFQNEAQLEKSRLLSDRFSAERPKGSFSTLEIQRTEQGDSAMYLCASSLGTGTGEVPEQYFGPGTRLTVT.

About this clone itself: This may be a read error: a much more frequent sequence differs by one nucleotide. The chain links TRBV6-5 to TRBJ2-3, with D maybe TRBD1 (5 bases). The length of the CDR3 is 13 residues. Germline lookup yields CDR1 MNHEY and CDR2 SVGAGI. V lost 5 bases, J lost 2 bases, and 8 bases lay in between. The CDR3 protein is CASSKGLTDTQYF. The DNA of the CDR3 is TGTGCCAGCAGTAAGGGGCTCACAGATACGCAGTATTTT.

CDR3 amino acids: CASSLDRQDNEKLFF. CDR3 DNA: TGTGCCAGCAGCTTAGATAGGCAGGATAATGAAAAACTGTTTTTT. V is TRBV11-2 and J is TRBJ1-4; D not resolved. This CDR3 has 15 amino acids. V shed 0 bases and J shed 4 bases, with 9 bases lying between them. CDR1 is SGHAT and CDR2 is FQNNGV in the germline V gene.

This clone appeared once. The chain has TRBV4-2 and TRBJ2-7, with 10 bases that match TRBD2. Trimming at V came to 0 bases and at J to 0 bases, leaving 11 bases not matched to a gene. In germline, CDR1 is LGHNA, CDR2 YNFKEQ. The CDR3 covers 19 residues. CDR3 amino acids: CASSQDPTSGAISSYEQYF. CDR3 bases: TGTGCCAGCAGCCAAGATCCCACTAGCGGGGCGATAAGCTCCTACGAGCAGTACTTC.

The chain has TRBV27 and TRBJ1-2, with a possible D match to TRBD1 (6 bases). The CDR3 sequence is 16 residues long. Germline CDR1 MNHEY, CDR2 SMNVEV (reference sequence). Trimming left V 5 bases short and J 5 bases short, with 21 bases between. The DNA of the CDR3 is TGTGCCAGCAGTGGAGGGCCACAGGGAGATAGGTATGGCTACACCTTC. Translating it yields CASSGGPQGDRYGYTF.

V gene TRBV5-1 combines with J gene TRBJ2-6; no firm D call. Germline CDR1 SGHRS, CDR2 YFSETQ. The CDR3 consists of 15 residues. Trimming cost V 0 bases and J 0 bases, with 4 bases left between them. For the CDR3, the DNA is TGCGCCAGCAGCTTGGTCGTCTCTGGGGCCAACGTCCTGACTTTC. Amino acid sequence: CASSLVVSGANVLTF.

As concerns this clone: A read error may produce the germline difference seen at one junction end. This chain uses TRBV27 with TRBJ2-3; 10 bases are shared with TRBD1. CDR1 and CDR2 from the germline V gene are MNHEY and SMNVEV (reference sequence). CDR3 size: 13 residues. The CDR3 DNA follows: TGTGCCAGTAGTTGGACAGGGGGGGATACGCAGTATTTT. This translates into CASSWTGGDTQYF.

This clone was recorded only once. The chain employs TRBV7-2 and TRBJ2-5; D call uncertain. With 1 base removed from V and 5 bases from J, the gap between germline ends came to 14 bases. The CDR3 spans 15 residues. The V gene's germline CDR1 is SGHTA and CDR2 FQGNSA. CDR3 sequence: CASSLGSVPVETQYF. The DNA for the CDR3 is TGTGCCAGCAGCTTAGGCTCTGTCCCGGTCGAGACCCAGTACTTC.

This clone was recorded a few times. The chain couples TRBV9 to TRBJ1-5, with 10 bases fitting TRBD1. The ends lost 4 bases at V and 5 bases at J; junction bases unmatched: 6. Germline-derived CDR1 and CDR2 are SGDLS and YYNGEE. The CDR3 extends over 15 amino acids. Here the CDR3 reads CASSPGTGEYQPQHF. For the CDR3, the DNA is TGTGCCAGCAGCCCCGGGACAGGGGAGTATCAGCCCCAGCATTTT.

CDR3 loop: CASASGGPLDTQYF. In nucleotides, the CDR3 is TGTGCCAGTGCTAGCGGGGGTCCCTTGGATACGCAGTATTTT. V gene TRBV11-2 combines with J gene TRBJ2-3, with TRBD2 matching over 10 bases. V shed 9 bases, J shed 6 bases, and the junction held 9 bases outside the gene matches. This CDR3 comprises 14 residues. Germline V gene lookup returns CDR1 SGHAT and CDR2 FQNNGV. The whole variable domain, remainder taken from reference TRBV11-2 and TRBJ2-3, is EAGVAQSPRYKIIEKRQSVAFWCNPISGHATLYWYQQILGQGPKLLIQFQNNGVVDDSQLPKDRFSAERLKGVDSTLKIQPAKLEDSAVYLCASASGGPLDTQYFGPGTRLTVL.

Only one count was recorded for this clone. CDR3 loop: CASSLAEGGVGELFF. DNA of the CDR3: TGCGCCAGCAGCTTGGCCGAGGGGGGAGTCGGGGAGCTGTTTTTT. This chain connects TRBV5-1 to TRBJ2-2; D possibly matches TRBD1 or TRBD2 (6 bases each). V lost 0 bases and J lost 7, with 13 bases in between. Germline V gene sequence: CDR1 SGHRS, CDR2 YFSETQ. This CDR3 has 15 residues.

The chain has TRBV11-2 and TRBJ2-3; either TRBD1 or TRBD2 may supply D (6 bases each). Germline V gives CDR1 SGHAT, CDR2 FQNNGV. Trimming cost V 1 base and J 2 bases, with 19 bases left between them. The CDR3 has 18 residues. The CDR3, as DNA: TGTGCCAGCAGCTTAGGGACCCGGGGGCGGGGAAACACAGATACGCAGTATTTT. It specifies CASSLGTRGRGNTDTQYF.